Following are 20 T cell receptor beta chains from one sample sequenced in a study of spatial heterogeneity in lung cancer. Documented time point: sample taken at primary tumor resection. No cell sorting; template was whole RNA from tumor, lung tissue or PBMC. TCRdb itself ran the 5' RACE reads through MiXCR, one entry per CDR3 protein. The table includes a few thousand distinct CDR3 sequences, over 15% detected once. The sample consisted of PBMCs, taken at surgery. These receptors were obtained from a male donor with early-stage non-small cell lung cancer.

This rearrangement joins TRBV5-1 to TRBJ2-2; weak D call: TRBD1 (6 bases). CDR1 is SGHRS and CDR2 is YFSETQ in the germline V gene. Trimming stripped 4 bases from V and 0 bases from J, with 7 bases between. This CDR3 has 14 amino acids. The chain's CDR3 is CASSRTANTGELFF. DNA of the CDR3: TGCGCCAGCAGCCGGACAGCGAACACCGGGGAGCTGTTTTTT. Supplemented by reference TRBV5-1 and TRBJ2-2, the full variable domain reads KAGVTQTPRYLIKTRGQQVTLSCSPISGHRSVSWYQQTPGQGLQFLFEYFSETQRNKGNFPGRFSGRQFSNSRSEMNVSTLELGDSALYLCASSRTANTGELFFGEGSRLTVL.

This clonotype is deemed medium-sized. This chain joins TRBV7-3 and TRBJ1-1; 9 bases are shared with TRBD1. The CDR3 consists of 13 residues. Germline V gene data show CDR1 as SGHTA and CDR2 as FQGTGA. V shed 4 bases and J 7 bases; nucleotides not matched to a gene: 4. The CDR3: CASSWDRADEAFF. The CDR3 nucleotides read TGTGCCAGCAGCTGGGACAGGGCCGATGAAGCTTTCTTT.

This clonotype ranks as medium-sized. The chain couples TRBV15 to TRBJ1-4; 8 bases line up with TRBD1. Per germline, CDR1 LNHNV and CDR2 YYDKDF (reference sequence). This CDR3 region has 15 residues. V trimming: 4 bases; J trimming: 8 bases; junction bases outside the gene matches: 9. The CDR3 DNA reads as TGTGCCACCAGCACCGACAGGGGTCAAGGGGAAAAACTGTTTTTT. Its translation is CATSTDRGQGEKLFF.

In this sample, this clonotype turned up many times. The chain combines TRBV18 with TRBJ2-7; no definite D call. Trimming took 2 bases from V and 1 from J, leaving 12 bases between them. Germline V gene data show CDR1 as KGHSH and CDR2 as LQKENI. The CDR3 is made up of 15 amino acids. In DNA, the CDR3 is TGTGCCAGCTCACCATGGGAAGCTCGTTCCTACGAGCAGTACTTC. Its protein is CASSPWEARSYEQYF.

This chain connects TRBV5-1 to TRBJ1-6, with D perhaps matching TRBD1 (5 bases). Germline values: CDR1 SGHRS, CDR2 YFSETQ. The CDR3 runs to 14 residues. V was shortened by 4 bases and J by 13 bases, with 18 bases between the two germline ends. The chain's CDR3 is CASSMETGLWPLHF. In DNA form, the CDR3 reads TGCGCCAGCAGCATGGAAACAGGACTGTGGCCCCTCCACTTT.

This clonotype counts as medium-sized. J is TRBJ2-7 and V is TRBV20-1; no reliable D call. The CDR3 runs 15 residues. In germline, CDR1 is DFQATT, CDR2 SNEGSKA (reference sequence). The V end was cut by 3 bases, the J end by 2 bases, with 17 bases between. The CDR3 spells CSASDVGAVAYEQYF. CDR3 coding DNA: TGCAGTGCTAGTGATGTGGGCGCGGTGGCCTACGAGCAGTACTTC.

V usage is TRBV2 and J usage is TRBJ1-5; no clear D. The CDR3 is made up of 13 amino acids. The germline V gene encodes CDR1 SNHLY and CDR2 FYNNEI. Trimming stripped 4 bases from V and 1 base from J, with 5 bases between. The CDR3 loop reads CASSARSNQPQHF. The CDR3 DNA reads TGTGCCAGCAGTGCGAGGAGCAATCAGCCCCAGCATTTT. Drawing the rest from reference TRBV2 and TRBJ1-5, the complete variable domain is EPEVTQTPSHQVTQMGQEVILRCVPISNHLYFYWYRQILGQKVEFLVSFYNNEISEKSEIFDDQFSVERPDGSNFTLKIRSTKLEDSAMYFCASSARSNQPQHFGDGTRLSIL.

In this sample, this clonotype turned up a few times. This chain connects TRBV12-3 or TRBV12-4 to TRBJ1-5; D perhaps matches TRBD1 (6 bases). Trimming cost V 5 bases and J 3 bases, with 8 bases left between them. The CDR3 length is 13 residues. CDR3 residues: CASSGQPNQPQHF. The CDR3 DNA reads as TGTGCCAGCAGTGGACAGCCCAATCAGCCCCAGCATTTT.

This clonotype is medium-sized in the sample. The CDR3 is CASSDNPNEQYF. DNA of the CDR3: TGTGCCAGCAGCGACAACCCGAACGAGCAGTACTTC. The chain carries TRBV7-2 and TRBJ2-7; D remains unclear. The CDR3 loop spans 12 amino acids. Germline V lookup: CDR1 SGHTA, CDR2 FQGNSA. The ends were cut back, 5 bases at V and 5 bases at J, with 10 bases in the middle.

The rearrangement joins TRBV5-4 to TRBJ1-2; 7 bases fit TRBD1. Trimming removed 0 bases from V and 4 bases from J; junction bases left unmatched: 0. CDR3 length: 13 residues. CDR1 is SGHNT, CDR2 YYREEE, per germline (reference sequence). CDR3 protein: CASSLGTGYGYTF. The CDR3 bases are TGTGCCAGCAGCTTGGGGACAGGCTATGGCTACACCTTC.

This clonotype was counted ten times or more. V is TRBV6-6 and J is TRBJ2-1; 7 positions match TRBD2. The CDR3 consists of 13 residues. Germline assignment: CDR1 MNHNY and CDR2 SVGAGI (reference sequence). V lost 6 bases to trimming and J lost 6 bases; unmatched junction nucleotides: 5. This chain's CDR3 is CASSRGRGNEQFF. CDR3 sequence (DNA): TGTGCCAGCAGCCGGGGGAGGGGCAATGAGCAGTTCTTC.

This clonotype occurred many times. The chain has TRBV5-1 and TRBJ1-1; no reliable D call. The CDR3 is made up of 13 amino acids. CDR1 is SGHRS and CDR2 is YFSETQ in the germline V gene. Trimming removed 4 bases at V and 7 bases at J, with 14 bases between. CDR3 in amino acids: CASSLGSVNEAFF. Written as DNA, the CDR3 is TGCGCCAGCAGCCTCGGGTCCGTGAATGAAGCTTTCTTT.

This chain links TRBV5-4 with TRBJ2-1; 8 nucleotides agree with TRBD2. V trimming: 2 bases; J trimming: 7 bases; junction bases outside the gene matches: 5. Per the germline V gene, CDR1 is SGHNT and CDR2 is YYREEE (reference sequence). The CDR3 is 14 amino acids. CDR3 loop: CASSFMAGGNEQFF. In nucleotides, the CDR3 is TGTGCCAGCAGCTTTATGGCGGGGGGAAATGAGCAGTTCTTC.

This clonotype is classed as medium-sized. This sequence joins TRBV6-2 or TRBV6-3 and TRBJ1-5; D is uncertain. The CDR3 consists of 12 residues. The germline CDR1 and CDR2 sequences are MNHEY and SVGEGT. With 5 bases removed from V and 2 bases from J, the gap between germline ends came to 4 bases. The CDR3 sequence is CASSPRNQPQHF. As DNA, the CDR3 is TGTGCCAGCAGTCCTCGCAATCAGCCCCAGCATTTT.

This rearrangement joins TRBV20-1 to TRBJ2-3; D unclear. The ends were cut back, 5 bases at V and 2 bases at J, with 8 bases in the middle. Per germline, CDR1 DFQATT and CDR2 SNEGSKA (reference sequence). The CDR3 is 12 residues long. CDR3 region: CSARQATDTQYF. The CDR3 coding sequence is TGCAGTGCTCGGCAGGCCACAGATACGCAGTATTTT.

This clonotype is labeled medium-sized (0.01 to 0.1%). This chain connects TRBV14 to TRBJ2-1; no clear D gene. V dropped 3 bases and J dropped 0 bases, with 9 bases sitting between them. Germline-derived CDR1 and CDR2 are SGHDN and FVKESK. The CDR3 covers 15 residues. CDR3 DNA sequence: TGTGCCAGCAGCCACGATTGGGGCTCCTACAATGAGCAGTTCTTC. This codes for CASSHDWGSYNEQFF.

In this sample, this clonotype turned up many times. The chain has TRBV5-1 and TRBJ1-6; D is perhaps TRBD1 (5 bases). The CDR3 is 15 residues long. Germline V gives CDR1 SGHRS, CDR2 YFSETQ. Trimming took 4 bases from V and 7 from J, leaving 15 bases between them. The DNA of the CDR3 is TGCGCCAGCAGCGCCACAGGCCTTGGAAATTCACCCCTCCACTTT. This codes for CASSATGLGNSPLHF. The whole variable domain, remainder taken from reference TRBV5-1 and TRBJ1-6, is KAGVTQTPRYLIKTRGQQVTLSCSPISGHRSVSWYQQTPGQGLQFLFEYFSETQRNKGNFPGRFSGRQFSNSRSEMNVSTLELGDSALYLCASSATGLGNSPLHFGNGTRLTVT.

This clonotype is labeled medium-sized. The chain recombines TRBV7-9 with TRBJ1-5, with D possibly matching TRBD1 (5 bases). The CDR3 is 15 amino acids. V was shortened by 5 bases and J by 4 bases, with 15 bases between the two germline ends. Germline loops: CDR1 SEHNR, CDR2 FQNEAQ (reference sequence). The CDR3 region has the DNA TGTGCCAGCAGCACGACGCGGACACTGAATCAGCCCCAGCATTTT. Amino acid sequence: CASSTTRTLNQPQHF.

By share, this clonotype counts as medium-sized. This sequence joins TRBV29-1 and TRBJ2-1; TRBD2 agrees at 11 bases. The V and J ends lost 2 bases and 3 bases, in that order; junction bases with no gene match: 3. The CDR3 runs 15 residues. The germline CDR1 and CDR2 sequences are SQVTM and ANQGSEA. CDR3 in DNA: TGCAGCGTTGAAAGCCTAGCGGGGGGCTACAATGAGCAGTTCTTC. This sequence encodes CSVESLAGGYNEQFF.

The chain links TRBV19 to TRBJ2-3; TRBD2 might be the D (5 bases). Germline CDR1 and CDR2: LNHDA and SQIVND (reference sequence). The CDR3 is made up of 14 amino acids. V gave up 3 bases and J gave up 2 bases, with 9 bases separating them. CDR3 amino acids: CASSIGLNTDTQYF. The CDR3 DNA reads TGTGCCAGTAGTATTGGACTTAACACAGATACGCAGTATTTT.